This TCR beta chain was sequenced for a study of blood T cells in healthy people across ages. With regard to this clonotype: Its antigen is currently unknown.

Overall study findings and caveats: The percentage of naive T cells correlated strongly with TCR beta diversity.

Healthy Caucasians from Russia aged about 6 to 90 served as donors. It was with a sample-barcoded 5' primer and a J-beta primer mix that a second PCR of about 7 to 12 cycles was run. MiXCR, applied by TCRdb to the 5' RACE reads, yields one record per CDR3 protein. The table shows 550,000 to 600,000 distinct CDR3 sequences, with around half occurring only once. The sequence was collected from a man older than 75 in good health. Sequenced sample: blood.

The CDR3 DNA reads as TGTGCCAGCAGCTTATGGAATGCCGCGGCTAGCGGAAATGAGCAGTTCTTC. Translating it yields CASSLWNAAASGNEQFF. The genes are TRBV7-3 and TRBJ2-1, with 7 bases matching TRBD2. Germline lookup yields CDR1 SGHTA and CDR2 FQGTGA. CDR3 length: 17 residues. Trimming at V came to 2 bases and at J to 7 bases, leaving 14 bases not matched to a gene.